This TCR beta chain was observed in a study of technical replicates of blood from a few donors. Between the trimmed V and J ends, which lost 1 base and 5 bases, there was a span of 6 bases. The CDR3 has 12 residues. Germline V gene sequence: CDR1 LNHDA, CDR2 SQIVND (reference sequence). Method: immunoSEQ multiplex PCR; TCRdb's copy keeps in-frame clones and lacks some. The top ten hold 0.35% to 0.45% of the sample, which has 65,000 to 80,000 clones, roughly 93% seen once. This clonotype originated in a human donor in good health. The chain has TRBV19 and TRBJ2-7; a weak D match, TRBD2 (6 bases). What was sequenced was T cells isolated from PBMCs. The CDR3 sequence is CASSIGGDEQYF. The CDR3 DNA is TGTGCCAGTAGTATAGGGGGGGACGAGCAGTACTTC.